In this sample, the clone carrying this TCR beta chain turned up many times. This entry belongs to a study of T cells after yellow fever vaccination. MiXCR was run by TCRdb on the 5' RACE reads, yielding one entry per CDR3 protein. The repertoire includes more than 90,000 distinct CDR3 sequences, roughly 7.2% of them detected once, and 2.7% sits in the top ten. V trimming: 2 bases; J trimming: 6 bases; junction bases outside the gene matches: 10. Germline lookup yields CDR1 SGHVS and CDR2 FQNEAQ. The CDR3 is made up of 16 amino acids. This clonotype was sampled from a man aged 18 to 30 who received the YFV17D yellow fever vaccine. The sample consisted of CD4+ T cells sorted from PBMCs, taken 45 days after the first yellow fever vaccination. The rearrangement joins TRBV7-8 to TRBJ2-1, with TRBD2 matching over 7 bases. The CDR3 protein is CASSLTRERGFNEQFF. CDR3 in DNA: TGTGCCAGCAGCTTAACCCGTGAGCGGGGCTTCAATGAGCAGTTCTTC.